These T cell receptor beta chains were read from a single sample in a study of OX40 agonist ivuxolimab in advanced cancers. Assay used: immunoSEQ multiplex PCR; TCRdb lists only in-frame clones, some missing. The data hold tens of thousands of clones, with over 70% observed a single time. Source: CD4+ or CD8+ T cells sorted from blood, taken in a trial of the OX40 agonist ivuxolimab. The source is an adult with an advanced solid tumor such as melanoma, head and neck, liver or kidney cancer. Both conserved end residues are part of each CDR3. Each record gives: V gene, D gene, clone size, J gene, CDR3 DNA, CDR3 protein. The D gene is left open where the match is weak. Clone size is given for some rows only: seen once, a few or many times, or a class if the clone is expanded.

TRBV28	TRBD1	.	TRBJ1-2	TGTGCCAGCCGGAACACAGGGGGCCTTATCCTCTATGGCTACACCTTC	CASRNTGGLILYGYTF
TRBV6-5	.	.	TRBJ2-3	TGTGCCAGCAGTAACCAGGGATTCACAGATACGCAGTATTTT	CASSNQGFTDTQYF
TRBV9	TRBD1	.	TRBJ1-6	TGTGCCAGCAGCGAGGGACAGCCGAATTCACCCCTCCACTTT	CASSEGQPNSPLHF
TRBV13	.	.	TRBJ2-3	TGTGCCAGCAGCACCGCCCCCGGGGGAAGCACAGATACGCAGTATTTT	CASSTAPGGSTDTQYF
TRBV19	TRBD1	.	TRBJ1-3	TGTGCCAGTAGTGCCCTCTCCGGGACAGGGATATCTGGAAACACCATATATTTT	CASSALSGTGISGNTIYF
TRBV7-2	.	.	TRBJ1-6	TGTGCCAGCAGCCAAGATGTCACTAGCTCCTATAATTCACCCCTCCACTTT	CASSQDVTSSYNSPLHF
TRBV2	.	.	TRBJ1-5	TGTGCCAGCAGGGGGGACTTTGAGAGCCAGCCCCAGCATTTT	CASRGDFESQPQHF
TRBV2	.	.	TRBJ1-5	TGTGCCAGCAGACCCGGGACCCAAAGCAATCAGCCCCAGCATTTT	CASRPGTQSNQPQHF
TRBV19	.	.	TRBJ1-3	TGTGCCAGCGAGCGGGGGGACTCTGGAAACACCATATATTTT	CASERGDSGNTIYF
TRBV5-4	TRBD1	.	TRBJ2-7	TGTGCCAGCAGCTTGGATTTCCGGGACAGGGAGGGCGAGCAGTACTTC	CASSLDFRDREGEQYF
TRBV29-1	.	.	TRBJ1-1	TGCAGCGTTGGAGACAGCATGAACACTGAAGCTTTCTTT	CSVGDSMNTEAFF
TRBV11-2	.	many	TRBJ1-1	TGTGCCAGCAGCTTTACAGGGAACACTGAAGCTTTCTTT	CASSFTGNTEAFF
TRBV4-2	.	.	TRBJ1-6	TGTGCCAGCAGCCAAGAGGGAGGGGGTTCAACTTCACCCCTCCACTTT	CASSQEGGGSTSPLHF
TRBV7-2	TRBD2	once	TRBJ2-1	TGTGCCAGCAGCTTTTGGGAGGGGTACAATGAGCAGTTCTTC	CASSFWEGYNEQFF
TRBV30	.	once	TRBJ2-5	TGTGCCTGGAGTGTAATGCGTTTTCCGGTCTCGGAGACCCAGTACTTC	CAWSVMRFPVSETQYF
TRBV19	TRBD1	.	TRBJ1-1	TGTGCCAGTAGTAGGATAACAGGGGAGAGTACTGAAGCTTTCTTT	CASSRITGESTEAFF
TRBV5-1	TRBD2	once	TRBJ2-5	TGCGCCAGCAGCTTGGAGGCGGGGGGGTCCACGGCCCAGTACTTC	CASSLEAGGSTAQYF
TRBV6-6	.	.	TRBJ2-2	TGTGCCAGCAGCTCGACAGAGACCGGGGAGCTGTTTTTT	CASSSTETGELFF
TRBV25-1	.	few	TRBJ2-7	TGTGCCAGCAGTGAACGCTCCTACGAGCAGTACTTC	CASSERSYEQYF
TRBV30	.	once	TRBJ2-1	TGTGCCTGGAGGAGGGACTGGCCTTTCCACGATGAGCAGTTCTTC	CAWRRDWPFHDEQFF
TRBV5-1	TRBD1	.	TRBJ1-4	TGCGCCAGCAGCCAAGGGGAAGGGGGCGGTGAAAAACTGTTTTTT	CASSQGEGGGEKLFF
TRBV5-4	.	few	TRBJ1-1	TGTGCCAGCAGCTGGGGGCAGGGCACTGAAGCTTTCTTT	CASSWGQGTEAFF
TRBV10-2	TRBD1	.	TRBJ1-2	TGCGCCAGCGGGACAGCTAACTATGGCTACACCTTC	CASGTANYGYTF
TRBV19	.	few	TRBJ2-5	TGTGCCAGTCAGGGACTCCAAGAGACCCAGTACTTC	CASQGLQETQYF
TRBV29-1	.	.	TRBJ1-2	TGCAGCGTCGATATTTCCGAGGGCTATGGCTACACCTTC	CSVDISEGYGYTF
TRBV6-6	.	once	TRBJ1-1	TGTGCCAGCAGTAAACAGACGGCCCTTAGGGCTTTCTTT	CASSKQTALRAFF
TRBV5-1	.	once	TRBJ2-1	TGCGCCAGCAGCTTGGAAATTACCTACAATGAGCAGTTCTTC	CASSLEITYNEQFF
TRBV18	.	.	TRBJ1-5	TGTGCCAGCTCACCCGAAGGGGGAGCCGGGCAGCCCCAGCATTTT	CASSPEGGAGQPQHF
TRBV6-1	.	.	TRBJ1-2	TGTGCCAGCAGTGAAGACTTTCTCTATGGCTACACCTTC	CASSEDFLYGYTF
TRBV10-3	TRBD1	.	TRBJ1-2	TGTGCCATCAGTGAGTCGAGGACAGGGGTCGATACCTTC	CAISESRTGVDTF
TRBV19	.	.	TRBJ1-5	TGTGCCAGTACAGGGGTTGTAGGACATCAGCCCCAGCATTTT	CASTGVVGHQPQHF
TRBV2	.	once	TRBJ1-1	TGTGCCAGCTCCGGTTACAGGGAATATACTGAAGCTTTCTTT	CASSGYREYTEAFF
TRBV9	TRBD1	.	TRBJ2-2	TGTGCCAGCAGCGTATTAGTCGGACAGGGGACCGGGGAGCTGTTTTTT	CASSVLVGQGTGELFF
TRBV15	.	once	TRBJ1-2	TGTGCCACCAGCAGAGGATCGACCAACTATGGCTACACCTTC	CATSRGSTNYGYTF
TRBV6-5	TRBD2	.	TRBJ2-5	TGTGCCAGCAGTTACTCGAACAGGAGGGAGGGTGAGCAGTACTTC	CASSYSNRREGEQYF
TRBV5-1	.	.	TRBJ1-1	TGCGCCAGCAGCTTGGCCCACAGTAAGAACACTGAAGCTTTCTTT	CASSLAHSKNTEAFF
TRBV10-2	TRBD1	many	TRBJ2-7	TGCGCCAGCAGAGATGGACAGGGCGGCCTTTACGAGCAGTACTTC	CASRDGQGGLYEQYF
TRBV29-1	.	once	TRBJ1-2	TGCAGCGCGGCCTCTATCTCTAACTATGGCTACACCTTC	CSAASISNYGYTF
TRBV19	.	few	TRBJ1-2	TGTGCCAGTAGTATGGGACCGAGCTATGGCTACACCTTC	CASSMGPSYGYTF
TRBV6-4	TRBD2	medium-sized	TRBJ2-2	TGTGCCAGCAGTGTAGCGGGAGACACCGGGGAGCTGTTTTTT	CASSVAGDTGELFF
TRBV7-2	TRBD1	.	TRBJ1-1	TGTGCCAGCAGCTTAGATACAGGGGGTGACACTGAAGCTTTCTTT	CASSLDTGGDTEAFF
TRBV9	TRBD1	.	TRBJ1-2	TGTGCCAGCAGCCTCGGGACAGACTATGGCTACACCTTC	CASSLGTDYGYTF
TRBV30	.	.	TRBJ2-5	TGTGCCTGGAGTACCTTCGGGCGGGAAGAGACCCAGTACTTC	CAWSTFGREETQYF
TRBV13	.	.	TRBJ2-5	TGTGCCAGCAGCTTACAGGGACGGGAGACCCAGTACTTC	CASSLQGRETQYF
TRBV7-8	.	.	TRBJ2-5	TGTGCCAGCAGCTTAGAGTGGGCAGGCCGAGAGACCCAGTACTTC	CASSLEWAGRETQYF
TRBV30	.	.	TRBJ2-5	TGTGCCTGGCGTCGGGAGACCCAGTACTTC	CAWRRETQYF
TRBV6-5	TRBD2	.	TRBJ2-1	TGTGCCAGCAGTTCGCCGGGGACTAGCGAGGGTGAGCAGTTCTTC	CASSSPGTSEGEQFF
TRBV29-1	TRBD1	.	TRBJ2-7	TGCAGCGCTGGGGACAGCTCTATCTCCTACGAGCAGTACTTC	CSAGDSSISYEQYF
TRBV7-8	TRBD1	few	TRBJ1-4	TGTGCCAGCAGACCGGGGGGAGCAGGGGGCGTTAATGGACGGGATGAAAAACTGTTTTTT	CASRPGGAGGVNGRDEKLFF